The 27 T cell receptor beta chains given below trace back to one sample, sequenced in a study of T cell repertoires in aging, cancer and after chemotherapy. Multiplex touch-down PCR with TRB-A/B primers amplified rearranged V-D-J TRB sequences. TCRdb redid the calling of the multiplex PCR reads with MiXCR, one entry per CDR3 protein. The sample shows approximately 13,000 distinct CDR3 sequences, around a quarter of them seen only once. Peripheral blood genomic DNA, not sorted cells or RNA, was the template. What was sequenced was blood. The receptors derive from a human donor in good health.

This clonotype is categorized as medium-sized (0.01 to 0.1%). This chain links TRBV19 with TRBJ2-1, with D hard to call. CDR3 length: 14 amino acids. Germline CDR1 is LNHDA and CDR2 is SQIVND (reference sequence). Trimming took 7 bases from V and 8 from J, leaving 18 bases between them. The CDR3 sequence is CASTPNYGYDEQFF. CDR3 nucleotides: TGTGCCAGTACACCCAATTACGGCTATGATGAGCAGTTCTTC.

Comment on this clonotype: Since a much larger clone is just one base distant, this may be a read error. The J gene is TRBJ2-7, the V gene TRBV6-1; D might be TRBD1 (5 bases). Germline lookup yields CDR1 MNHNS and CDR2 SASEGT. This CDR3 spans 15 amino acids. The ends were cut back, 5 bases at V and 3 bases at J, with 17 bases in the middle. The chain's CDR3 is CASSYHDGHLYEQYV. The CDR3 nucleotides read TGTGCCAGCAGTTACCACGACGGACATCTCTACGAGCAGTACGTC.

In regard to this clonotype: Given a much more abundant clone one base away, this may be a read error. The chain uses TRBV6-1 and TRBJ1-2; D possibly corresponds to TRBD1 (5 bases). Trimming shortened V by 0 bases and J by 8 bases, and 10 bases separated the two germline ends. Per germline, CDR1 MNHNS and CDR2 SASEGT. CDR3 length: 13 amino acids. The CDR3 protein is CASSEAGERGYTF. Here the CDR3 DNA reads TGTGCCAGCAGTGAAGCGGGGGAAAGGGGCTACACCTTC.

This clonotype rates as medium-sized. The chain recombines TRBV5-6 with TRBJ1-2; 9 bases agree with TRBD1. The V segment lost 3 bases and the J segment 4 bases; nucleotides outside the gene matches: 7. The CDR3 spans 15 residues. CDR1 and CDR2 from the germline V gene are SGHDT and YYEEEE. The CDR3 reads CASSWAGTGSYGYTF. CDR3 DNA: TGTGCCAGCAGCTGGGCGGGGACAGGGTCCTATGGCTACACCTTC.

This rearrangement joins TRBV28 to TRBJ2-2, with 7 bases identical to TRBD1. Germline V gene data show CDR1 as MDHEN and CDR2 as SYDVKM. J was trimmed by 1 base and V by 5 bases; bases with no gene match: 7. This CDR3 region has 16 residues. The CDR3 bases are TGTGCCAGCAGTCCGTTTAGGACAGGGAACACCGGGGAGCTGTTTTTT. Translated: CASSPFRTGNTGELFF.

By share, this clonotype counts as medium-sized. This chain connects TRBV20-1 to TRBJ1-6; no reliable D call. Between the trimmed V and J ends, which lost 6 bases and 5 bases, there was a span of 8 bases. This CDR3 has 12 amino acids. CDR1 DFQATT and CDR2 SNEGSKA come from the germline V gene (reference sequence). The CDR3 protein is CSAPLNNSPLHF. DNA for the CDR3: TGCAGTGCGCCACTTAATAATTCACCCCTCCACTTT.

This clonotype showed up just a few times. The CDR3 reads CASSRQSNYGYTF. The CDR3 DNA is TGCGCCAGCAGCCGACAGAGTAACTATGGCTACACCTTC. The gene calls are TRBV10-2 and TRBJ1-2; D possibly corresponds to TRBD1 (5 bases). The CDR3 loop spans 13 amino acids. The V gene lost 6 bases and the J gene lost 1 base, with 9 bases spanning the gap. The germline V gene encodes CDR1 WSHSY and CDR2 SAAADI.

This clonotype has just a few counts. The rearrangement links TRBV28 to TRBJ1-1; no firm D call. The CDR3 loop spans 12 amino acids. V dropped 6 bases and J dropped 11 bases, with 16 bases sitting between them. Germline CDR1 and CDR2: MDHEN and SYDVKM. The CDR3, as DNA: TGTGCCAGCAGCCCTTGGTCCTTCTGGGCTTTCTTT. It codes for CASSPWSFWAFF. The whole variable domain, remainder taken from reference TRBV28 and TRBJ1-1, is DVKVTQSSRYLVKRTGEKVFLECVQDMDHENMFWYRQDPGLGLRLIYFSYDVKMKEKGDIPEGYSVSREKKERFSLILESASTNQTSMYLCASSPWSFWAFFGQGTRLTVV.

The V gene is TRBV7-2, the J gene TRBJ2-1, with TRBD2 identical over 8 bases. Germline V gene sequence: CDR1 SGHTA, CDR2 FQGNSA. J gave up 4 bases and V 5 bases, and 7 bases lay outside the gene matches. This CDR3 region has 15 residues. CDR3 amino acids: CASSRIAGTYNEQFF. CDR3 bases: TGTGCCAGCAGCCGCATAGCGGGGACTTACAATGAGCAGTTCTTC.

This rearrangement joins TRBV28 to TRBJ1-2; D not resolved. CDR1 MDHEN and CDR2 SYDVKM come from the germline V gene. This CDR3 region has 13 residues. Trimming pared 2 bases from V and 0 bases from J, leaving 4 bases between. The CDR3 region is CASSLIANYGYTF. CDR3 DNA: TGTGCCAGCAGTTTAATCGCTAACTATGGCTACACCTTC.

V and J are TRBV6-2 or TRBV6-3 and TRBJ2-1; 11 nucleotides match TRBD2. Germline lookup yields CDR1 MNHEY and CDR2 SVGEGT. This CDR3 is 14 amino acids long. Trimming removed 7 bases from V and 9 bases from J; junction bases left unmatched: 8. CDR3 coding DNA: TGTGCCAGCATTCGTAGCGGGGGGGCCCCTGAGCAGTTCTTC. Amino acids: CASIRSGGAPEQFF.

This sequence joins TRBV7-3 and TRBJ2-2; no definite D call. This CDR3 is built from 17 residues. Germline CDR1 SGHTA, CDR2 FQGTGA. V lost 5 bases and J 2 bases, leaving 18 bases between the germline ends. CDR3 bases: TGTGCCAGCAGCGAATCCCGGCTTGCCTCTAACACCGGGGAGCTGTTTTTT. Translated: CASSESRLASNTGELFF. Supplemented by reference TRBV7-3 and TRBJ2-2, the full variable domain reads GAGVSQTPSNKVTEKGKYVELRCDPISGHTALYWYRQSLGQGPEFLIYFQGTGAADDSGLPNDRFFAVRPEGSVSTLKIQRTERGDSAVYLCASSESRLASNTGELFFGEGSRLTVL.

This clonotype is labeled medium-sized (0.01 to 0.1%). The chain combines TRBV11-1 with TRBJ1-6; 10 bases match TRBD1. V shed 6 bases and J 9 bases; nucleotides not matched to a gene: 11. From germline, CDR1 is SGHAT and CDR2 FQDESV (reference sequence). CDR3 length: 16 amino acids. CDR3: CASSPPGGQGISPLHF. The CDR3 DNA reads as TGTGCCAGCAGTCCCCCAGGGGGACAGGGGATTTCACCCCTCCACTTT.

The CDR3 DNA is TGTGCCAGCAGCCCACGGGTAGCGGTGTATTCGAGCTCCTACAATGAGCAGTTCTTC. Translation gives CASSPRVAVYSSSYNEQFF. This rearrangement joins TRBV7-6 to TRBJ2-1; TRBD2 might be the D (6 bases). There are 19 residues in the CDR3. Deletions cut 5 bases from V and 0 bases from J, with 23 bases between. CDR1 is SGHVS and CDR2 is FNYEAQ in the germline V gene. The full variable domain, completed using reference TRBV7-6 and TRBJ2-1, is GAGVSQSPRYKVTKRGQDVALRCDPISGHVSLYWYRQALGQGPEFLTYFNYEAQQDKSGLPNDRFSAERPEGSISTLTIQRTEQRDSAMYRCASSPRVAVYSSSYNEQFFGPGTRLTVL.

This sequence joins TRBV27 and TRBJ1-2; possible D gene TRBD1, 5 bases. This CDR3 spans 15 amino acids. The V end was cut by 2 bases, the J end by 5 bases, with 15 bases between. CDR1 is MNHEY and CDR2 is SMNVEV in the germline V gene (reference sequence). Written as DNA, the CDR3 is TGTGCCAGCAGTTTAGCGGCCGTGGGGGAGTATGGCTACACCTTC. Its translation is CASSLAAVGEYGYTF.

This clonotype is medium-sized (0.01 to 0.1%) in the sample. The genes are TRBV6-5 and TRBJ1-3, with D perhaps matching TRBD1 (5 bases). This CDR3 spans 17 amino acids. Per germline, CDR1 MNHEY and CDR2 SVGAGI. Trimming cost V 6 bases and J 0 bases, with 18 bases left between them. The CDR3 coding sequence is TGTGCCAGCAGCATGACAGAACACCTAAGCTCTGGAAACACCATATATTTT. Amino acid sequence: CASSMTEHLSSGNTIYF.

This clonotype is medium-sized (0.01 to 0.1%) in the sample. DNA of the CDR3: TGCAGCGTTGTCCGGGGACCCTCCTACGAGCAGTACTTC. As protein: CSVVRGPSYEQYF. The V gene is TRBV29-1, the J gene TRBJ2-7, with D tentatively TRBD1 or TRBD2 (5 bases each). Trimming pared 4 bases from V and 0 bases from J, leaving 10 bases between. CDR3 length: 13 amino acids. Germline assignment: CDR1 SQVTM and CDR2 ANQGSEA.

J is TRBJ1-1 and V is TRBV7-9, with a possible D match to TRBD1 (6 bases). Germline values: CDR1 SEHNR, CDR2 FQNEAQ (reference sequence). Deletions cut 5 bases from V and 0 bases from J, with 13 bases between. The CDR3 sequence is 15 residues long. Here the CDR3 DNA reads TGTGCCAGCAGCGACGACAGGATGATGAACACTGAAGCTTTCTTT. Encoded protein: CASSDDRMMNTEAFF.

The V and J genes are TRBV19 and TRBJ1-4, with 8 bases aligning to TRBD1. Germline V gene data show CDR1 as LNHDA and CDR2 as SQIVND (reference sequence). CDR3 length: 15 residues. The junction had 7 bases not matched to a gene; V was cut back by 7 bases and J by 3 bases. CDR3 bases: TGTGCCAGTATGCCCGTGACAGGGGCTAATGAAAAACTGTTTTTT. Protein: CASMPVTGANEKLFF. The whole variable domain, remainder taken from reference TRBV19 and TRBJ1-4, is DGGITQSPKYLFRKEGQNVTLSCEQNLNHDAMYWYRQDPGQGLRLIYYSQIVNDFQKGDIAEGYSVSREKKESFPLTVTSAQKNPTAFYLCASMPVTGANEKLFFGSGTQLSVL.

This clonotype was counted only a few times. This sequence joins TRBV11-3 and TRBJ2-7; possible D gene TRBD1, 6 bases. The V gene lost 2 bases and the J gene lost 2 bases, with 10 bases spanning the gap. This CDR3 comprises 14 residues. Germline V gene data show CDR1 as SGHNT and CDR2 as YENEEA. The CDR3 bases are TGTGCCAGCAGCTTATACCCAGGGGCCTACGAGCAGTACTTC. Its protein is CASSLYPGAYEQYF.

A few counts support this clonotype. This chain uses TRBV6-4 with TRBJ2-3, with no clear D. Trimming took off 2 bases at V and 5 bases at J, with 8 bases between the two ends. The CDR3 spans 13 residues. Germline CDR1 and CDR2: MRHNA and SNTAGT. The chain's CDR3 is CASSDRDQDTQYF. In DNA form, the CDR3 reads TGTGCCAGCAGTGACAGGGATCAAGATACGCAGTATTTT.

The rearrangement joins TRBV18 to TRBJ2-5; 8 nucleotides align to TRBD1. The junction had 1 base not matched to a gene; V was cut back by 3 bases and J by 1 base. Germline assignment: CDR1 KGHSH and CDR2 LQKENI. The CDR3 is made up of 14 amino acids. In nucleotides, the CDR3 is TGTGCCAGCTCACCGGGGACAGGCCAAGAGACCCAGTACTTC. Amino acids: CASSPGTGQETQYF.

The rearrangement joins TRBV28 to TRBJ1-4; D gene ambiguous. This CDR3 contains 14 residues. CDR1 MDHEN and CDR2 SYDVKM come from the germline V gene. V dropped 1 base and J dropped 4 bases, with 7 bases sitting between them. The DNA for the CDR3 is TGTGCCAGCAGTTTATCGAACGTTAATGAAAAACTGTTTTTT. Amino acids: CASSLSNVNEKLFF.

CDR3 sequence reads: CASSPIRGTDGYTF. CDR3 DNA sequence: TGTGCCAGCAGCCCCATTCGGGGGACAGATGGCTACACCTTC. The gene calls are TRBV11-2 and TRBJ1-2; TRBD1 aligns across 7 bases. The CDR3 totals 14 residues. Per the germline V gene, CDR1 is SGHAT and CDR2 is FQNNGV. V gave up 5 bases and J gave up 6 bases; unmatched junction bases: 9.

By share of the sample, this clonotype is medium-sized. This chain joins TRBV30 and TRBJ1-3, with D uncertain. Germline V CDR1 and CDR2: GTSNPN, SVGIG (reference sequence). The CDR3 extends over 13 amino acids. V was cut by 0 bases and J by 4 bases, with 7 bases left in between. The CDR3 coding sequence is TGTGCCTGGAGTGTAAGCGGAGGAAACACCATATATTTT. Translated, it gives CAWSVSGGNTIYF. Filled out from reference TRBV30 and TRBJ1-3, the complete variable domain reads SQTIHQWPATLVQPVGSPLSLECTVEGTSNPNLYWYRQAAGRGLQLLFYSVGIGQISSEVPQNLSASRPQDRQFILSSKKLLLSDSGFYLCAWSVSGGNTIYFGEGSWLTVV.

As to this clonotype: Germline and junction disagree at one end, which may indicate a read error. The chain couples TRBV5-6 to TRBJ2-5; D is perhaps TRBD2 (5 bases). Germline-derived CDR1 and CDR2 are SGHDT and YYEEEE. The CDR3 spans 15 residues. The CDR3 region has the DNA TGCGCCAGCAGCCCGGGAAATGGGTACCAAGAGACCCAGTACTTC. Protein product: CASSPGNGYQETQYF.

Of note for this clonotype: A read error may be the cause here, since a much bigger clone is one base away. This rearrangement joins TRBV20-1 to TRBJ1-6, with no clear D. With 6 bases removed from V and 7 bases from J, the gap between germline ends came to 19 bases. CDR1 and CDR2 (germline): DFQATT, SNEGSKA (reference sequence). The CDR3 runs to 15 residues. The CDR3 loop reads CSAGLMGGVNSPLHF. The CDR3 DNA reads TGCAGTGCAGGCCTAATGGGCGGGGTCAATTCACCCCTCCACTTT.